This T cell receptor beta chain was captured in a study of blood T cell repertoires in COVID-19. In germline, CDR1 is SGHVS, CDR2 FNYEAQ. CDR3 length: 16 residues. After removal of 4 bases from V and 0 bases from J, the junction contained 9 bases not matched to a gene. Authors' data handling: The authors estimated nucleated cell counts from reference gene primer amplification. The repertoire was sequenced with immunoSEQ multiplex PCR; TCRdb's copy has only in-frame clones and lacks some. That table furnishes V, J and clone size, whereas the DNA furnished D and trimming. The sample has 100,000 or so clones, about 95% seen once.

The sequencing sample was made of peripheral blood. V gene TRBV7-6 combines with J gene TRBJ2-7, with 7 bases identical to TRBD1. This TCR derives from a human donor with active COVID-19. The donor label of this sample is uncertain. The DNA for the CDR3 is TGTGCCAGCAGCTCCCGGCGAGGGGACAGCTCCTACGAGCAGTACTTC. It yields the protein CASSSRRGDSSYEQYF.